The T cell receptor (beta chain) described here comes from a study of blood T cell repertoires in COVID-19. Using immunoSEQ multiplex PCR, the repertoire was profiled, and TCRdb retains in-frame clones only, with some absent. The data contain 150,000 or so clones, roughly 87% of them singletons. The receptor's source is a woman in her forties or fifties who had recovered from COVID-19. The sample comprised PBMCs or T cells enriched from blood (not recorded which).

The CDR3 is CASSVLREQYF. DNA for the CDR3: TGTGCCAGCAGTGTCTTGAGGGAGCAGTACTTC. V is TRBV28 and J is TRBJ2-7; D is unclear. The CDR3 runs to 11 residues. CDR1 is MDHEN, CDR2 SYDVKM, per germline. V shed 5 bases and J shed 7 bases, with 9 bases lying between them.